These 31 T cell receptor beta chains came from one sample sequenced in a study of blood T cell repertoires in COVID-19. Sequenced by immunoSEQ multiplex PCR; TCRdb stores in-frame clones only, minus some. The repertoire holds over 250,000 clones, with about 88% as singletons. The sample was peripheral blood. The origin of the receptors is a woman aged 40 to 50 who had recovered from COVID-19.

The chain has TRBV3-1 (or the pseudogene TRBV3-2) and TRBJ1-4, with a tentative D call TRBD1 (5 bases). Between the trimmed V and J ends, which lost 4 bases and 0 bases, there was a span of 9 bases. The CDR3 has 15 residues. Germline V gene data show CDR1 as LGHDT and CDR2 as YNNKEL (reference sequence). CDR3 loop: CASSRGGATNEKLFF. CDR3 sequence (DNA): TGTGCCAGCAGCCGCGGGGGGGCAACTAATGAAAAACTGTTTTTT.

This clone was found once. This chain connects TRBV5-6 to TRBJ1-2, with D hard to call. Germline V gene lookup returns CDR1 SGHDT and CDR2 YYEEEE. V was trimmed by 5 bases and J by 4 bases, leaving 15 bases between them. This CDR3 spans 14 amino acids. CDR3 sequence: CASSPRETRYGYTF. The CDR3 coding sequence is TGTGCCAGCAGTCCCCGGGAGACCCGCTATGGCTACACCTTC.

This clone has more than one count but fewer than ten. The V and J genes are TRBV11-3 and TRBJ2-7; 8 positions agree with TRBD1. This CDR3 has 16 residues. The germline V gene encodes CDR1 SGHNT and CDR2 YENEEA. After removal of 4 bases from V and 7 bases from J, the junction contained 15 bases not matched to a gene. CDR3: CASSSGGVDRTGEQYF. In DNA, the CDR3 is TGTGCCAGCAGCTCTGGGGGTGTGGACAGGACAGGGGAGCAGTACTTC.

The rearrangement links TRBV25-1 to TRBJ1-3; maybe TRBD1 (5 bases). Germline V lookup: CDR1 MGHDK, CDR2 SYGVNS. Trimming removed 3 bases at V and 0 bases at J, with 12 bases between. This CDR3 contains 16 residues. CDR3 sequence: CASSERTGSSGNTIYF. Here the CDR3 DNA reads TGTGCCAGCAGTGAGCGAACAGGCAGCTCTGGAAACACCATATATTTT.

Only a few counts were recorded for this clone. The chain recombines TRBV4-3 with TRBJ1-6; 9 bases are shared with TRBD1. Germline CDR1 LGHNA, CDR2 YSLEER. The CDR3 length is 13 residues. The V gene end was trimmed by 4 bases and the J gene end by 11 bases; junction bases not matched to a gene: 3. The CDR3 protein is CASSRDRVAPLHF. CDR3 bases: TGCGCCAGCAGCCGGGACAGGGTGGCACCCCTCCACTTT.

The chain recombines TRBV30 with TRBJ2-3; 13 nucleotides agree with TRBD2. The CDR3 consists of 16 residues. After removal of 3 bases from V and 6 bases from J, the junction contained 9 bases not matched to a gene. Germline-derived CDR1 and CDR2 are GTSNPN and SVGIG (reference sequence). The CDR3 reads CAWSAGTSGIVDTQYF. The CDR3, as DNA: TGTGCCTGGAGCGCCGGGACTAGCGGGATTGTGGATACGCAGTATTTT.

The chain recombines TRBV12-3 or TRBV12-4 with TRBJ1-2, with D hard to call. The ends were cut back, 1 base at V and 6 bases at J, with 9 bases in the middle. The CDR3 sequence is 13 residues long. CDR3 in DNA: TGTGCCAGCAGTTTAGGTAACCCTAATGGCTACACCTTC. Translation: CASSLGNPNGYTF.

The chain joins TRBV7-9 to TRBJ1-4, with no clear D. V lost 4 bases and J lost 6, with 15 bases in between. Germline V gene data show CDR1 as SEHNR and CDR2 as FQNEAQ (reference sequence). This CDR3 region has 15 residues. The CDR3 coding sequence is TGTGCCAGCAGCTCTCGACAAGCAGCACATGAAAAACTGTTTTTT. Translated: CASSSRQAAHEKLFF.

The chain's CDR3 is CASSMLGLPSTEAFF. The CDR3 coding sequence is TGTGCCAGTAGTATGCTCGGTCTCCCGAGCACTGAAGCTTTCTTT. The rearrangement joins TRBV19 to TRBJ1-1; D is uncertain. The CDR3 is made up of 15 amino acids. Trimming took 3 bases from V and 4 from J, leaving 15 bases between them. Germline CDR1 and CDR2: LNHDA and SQIVND (reference sequence).

The chain uses TRBV30 and TRBJ2-5; D is ambiguous. Germline V gives CDR1 GTSNPN, CDR2 SVGIG (reference sequence). This CDR3 has 10 amino acids. V was pared by 5 bases and J by 2 bases, with 3 bases between. The chain's CDR3 is CAWSQETQYF. CDR3 bases: TGTGCCTGGTCACAAGAGACCCAGTACTTC.

This clone occurred once. Written as DNA, the CDR3 is TGTGCCAGCAGCCAAGGGGTCCACGAGCAGTACTTC. Translating gives CASSQGVHEQYF. The chain is built from TRBV7-2 and TRBJ2-7, with a weak D call TRBD1 (5 bases). The CDR3 sequence is 12 residues long. Deletions cut 5 bases from V and 5 bases from J, with 10 bases between. Germline V gene sequence: CDR1 SGHTA, CDR2 FQGNSA.

This chain joins TRBV28 and TRBJ2-3, with D unclear. Germline-derived CDR1 and CDR2 are MDHEN and SYDVKM. V dropped 7 bases and J dropped 7 bases, with 9 bases sitting between them. The CDR3 runs 11 residues. The CDR3 bases are TGTGCCAGCACCTACGGGTATACGCAGTATTTT. This codes for CASTYGYTQYF.

V usage is TRBV9 and J usage is TRBJ2-3; 10 bases align to TRBD1. Unmatched junction bases numbered 6, after V lost 3 bases and J lost 2 bases. The CDR3 contains 16 residues. Germline V gene data show CDR1 as SGDLS and CDR2 as YYNGEE. CDR3 amino acids: CASSGTGGPYTDTQYF. DNA of the CDR3: TGTGCCAGCAGCGGGACAGGGGGACCCTACACAGATACGCAGTATTTT.

The chain couples TRBV27 to TRBJ2-3, with TRBD1 matching over 10 bases. The germline gives CDR1 MNHEY, CDR2 SMNVEV (reference sequence). This CDR3 comprises 15 residues. The J segment lost 6 bases and the V segment lost 3 bases, leaving 6 bases of the junction unmatched. The DNA for the CDR3 is TGTGCCAGCAGTTTGACAGGGGGCGCCGGGGATACGCAGTATTTT. Its protein is CASSLTGGAGDTQYF.

The chain joins TRBV3-1 (or the pseudogene TRBV3-2) to TRBJ2-1; 15 positions match TRBD2. CDR3 size: 16 residues. From germline, CDR1 is LGHDT and CDR2 YNNKEL (reference sequence). V lost 5 bases and J lost 6; bases outside the gene matches: 5. CDR3 in amino acids: CASSGTSGRSGNEQFF. The CDR3 region has the DNA TGTGCCAGCAGCGGGACTAGCGGGAGGAGTGGCAATGAGCAGTTCTTC.

This chain links TRBV10-3 with TRBJ1-2; D is uncertain. Per the germline V gene, CDR1 is ENHRY and CDR2 is SYGVKD. Trimming removed 2 bases from V and 2 bases from J, with 15 bases in between. The CDR3 is made up of 16 amino acids. CDR3 in amino acids: CAISEIVSRENYGYTF. The DNA for the CDR3 is TGTGCCATCAGTGAGATAGTCTCCCGAGAAAACTATGGCTACACCTTC.

This chain joins TRBV6-1 and TRBJ2-7; 7 bases match TRBD1. Germline lookup yields CDR1 MNHNS and CDR2 SASEGT. CDR3 size: 16 residues. Trimming took 0 bases from V and 2 from J; bases not matched to a gene: 7. This CDR3 reads CASSEATRQGPYEQYV. The CDR3 bases are TGTGCCAGCAGTGAAGCGACCCGACAGGGCCCCTACGAGCAGTACGTC.

This chain's CDR3 is CASSHLAGPNTGELFF. The CDR3 nucleotides read TGCGCCAGCAGCCATTTGGCAGGGCCGAACACCGGGGAGCTGTTTTTT. The rearrangement uses TRBV4-1 and TRBJ2-2, with D possibly being TRBD1 (5 bases). CDR3 size: 16 residues. Deletions cut 3 bases from V and 0 bases from J, with 11 bases between. Germline V gene lookup returns CDR1 MGHRA and CDR2 YSYEKL.

CDR3 sequence reads: CASNLVGLRQETQYF. DNA of the CDR3: TGTGCCAGCAACCTCGTTGGACTAAGACAAGAGACCCAGTACTTC. The chain recombines TRBV7-2 with TRBJ2-5; D possibly corresponds to TRBD2 (6 bases). The CDR3 extends over 15 amino acids. Trimming left V 7 bases short and J 2 bases short, with 17 bases between. Germline CDR1 and CDR2: SGHTA and FQGNSA. The complete variable domain, with remaining parts taken from reference TRBV7-2 and TRBJ2-5, reads GAGVSQSPSNKVTEKGKDVELRCDPISGHTALYWYRQSLGQGLEFLIYFQGNSAPDKSGLPSDRFSAERTGGSVSTLTIQRTQQEDSAVYLCASNLVGLRQETQYFGPGTRLLVL.

V and J are TRBV7-2 and TRBJ2-2; D gene unclear. From germline, CDR1 is SGHTA and CDR2 FQGNSA. CDR3 length equals 13 residues. Between the trimmed V and J ends, which lost 3 bases and 4 bases, there was a span of 6 bases. For the CDR3, the DNA is TGTGCCAGCAGCTTCCCGTCCACCGGGGAGCTGTTTTTT. Translating gives CASSFPSTGELFF.

Points on this clone: The junction does not match germline at one end; this may be a read error. This rearrangement joins TRBV5-4 to TRBJ1-6; 7 positions agree with TRBD1. Germline values: CDR1 SGHNT, CDR2 YYREEE (reference sequence). The CDR3 covers 14 residues. DNA of the CDR3: TGTGCCAGCACCTTGGGACAGTATAATTCACCCCTCCACTTT. As protein: CASTLGQYNSPLHF.

This chain uses TRBV10-3 with TRBJ2-1; D gene unclear. V was clipped by 0 bases and J by 7 bases, with 7 bases between them. Germline V gene sequence: CDR1 ENHRY, CDR2 SYGVKD. There are 13 residues in the CDR3. The CDR3 DNA reads TGTGCCATCAGTGAGTCTAGCCTAAATGAGCAGTTCTTC. Translated: CAISESSLNEQFF.

The chain uses TRBV6-2 or TRBV6-3 and TRBJ1-2; 8 nucleotides align to TRBD1. With 7 bases clipped from V and 2 bases from J, the junction kept 9 bases outside the gene matches. Germline-derived CDR1 and CDR2 are MNHEY and SVGEGT. The CDR3 covers 15 residues. This CDR3 is CASNPETGANYGYTF. CDR3 in DNA: TGTGCCAGCAACCCCGAGACAGGGGCAAACTATGGCTACACCTTC.

This clone occurred a few times. The chain links TRBV7-9 to TRBJ1-1; a weak D match, TRBD1 (5 bases). The germline V gene has CDR1 SEHNR and CDR2 FQNEAQ (reference sequence). V was cut by 8 bases and J by 1 base, with 11 bases left in between. The CDR3 spans 13 residues. The CDR3 loop reads CASGHLQNTEAFF. The CDR3 bases are TGTGCCAGCGGACACCTCCAGAACACTGAAGCTTTCTTT.

The chain uses TRBV6-5 and TRBJ2-7; 8 bases line up with TRBD1. Germline trimming cut 5 bases from V and 3 bases from J; bases unmatched to any gene: 6. Germline V gene lookup returns CDR1 MNHEY and CDR2 SVGAGI. The CDR3 extends over 14 amino acids. DNA for the CDR3: TGTGCCAGCAGTAGAGACAGGGGAAACTACGAGCAGTACTTC. Encoded protein: CASSRDRGNYEQYF.

This clone was found once. The chain joins TRBV6-5 to TRBJ1-2; D may be TRBD1 (5 bases). CDR1 MNHEY and CDR2 SVGAGI come from the germline V gene. The CDR3 has 14 amino acids. V was clipped by 6 bases and J by 8 bases, with 19 bases between them. The CDR3 DNA sequence: TGTGCCAGCAGCGCCCCTGGGGGGACCCGGGGCTACACCTTC. Translating gives CASSAPGGTRGYTF.

This chain connects TRBV19 to TRBJ1-2; D may be TRBD1 (5 bases). The V gene's germline CDR1 is LNHDA and CDR2 SQIVND (reference sequence). V was clipped by 7 bases and J by 6 bases, with 18 bases between them. The CDR3 contains 14 residues. In DNA, the CDR3 is TGTGCCAGTACCACAAACTGGGACTACCATGGCTACACCTTC. It yields the protein CASTTNWDYHGYTF.

The sample holds one count of this clone. V gene TRBV30 combines with J gene TRBJ1-2; 7 bases fit TRBD1. V shed 5 bases, J shed 8 bases, and the junction held 11 bases outside the gene matches. This CDR3 comprises 13 residues. CDR1 is GTSNPN, CDR2 SVGIG, per germline (reference sequence). The CDR3 reads CAWRTIGGGGYTF. CDR3 nucleotides: TGTGCCTGGCGTACAATAGGGGGCGGGGGCTACACCTTC.

This chain joins TRBV6-5 and TRBJ1-2; D is possibly TRBD1 (5 bases). V shed 6 bases and J shed 4 bases, with 18 bases lying between them. Germline-derived CDR1 and CDR2 are MNHEY and SVGAGI. The CDR3 runs to 15 residues. The CDR3 loop reads CASSGGRRVGYGYTF. CDR3 nucleotides: TGTGCCAGCAGCGGGGGACGACGCGTGGGCTATGGCTACACCTTC.

The genes are TRBV7-2 and TRBJ2-5, with TRBD2 matching over 13 bases. Germline V gene sequence: CDR1 SGHTA, CDR2 FQGNSA. The CDR3 runs to 15 residues. The J segment lost 4 bases and the V segment lost 4 bases, leaving 3 bases of the junction unmatched. The CDR3 DNA reads as TGTGCCAGCAGCTGGACTAGCGGGAGAAGAGAGACCCAGTACTTC. This translates into CASSWTSGRRETQYF.

The chain carries TRBV27 and TRBJ2-7; 7 positions agree with TRBD2. The CDR3 sequence is 18 residues long. Germline assignment: CDR1 MNHEY and CDR2 SMNVEV (reference sequence). The trim removed 5 bases at V and 12 bases at J, leaving 28 bases unmatched. This CDR3 is CASSPRQGTTLDLRGVYF. CDR3 bases: TGTGCCAGCAGTCCCCGGCAGGGTACGACGCTGGACCTACGGGGGGTGTACTTC.